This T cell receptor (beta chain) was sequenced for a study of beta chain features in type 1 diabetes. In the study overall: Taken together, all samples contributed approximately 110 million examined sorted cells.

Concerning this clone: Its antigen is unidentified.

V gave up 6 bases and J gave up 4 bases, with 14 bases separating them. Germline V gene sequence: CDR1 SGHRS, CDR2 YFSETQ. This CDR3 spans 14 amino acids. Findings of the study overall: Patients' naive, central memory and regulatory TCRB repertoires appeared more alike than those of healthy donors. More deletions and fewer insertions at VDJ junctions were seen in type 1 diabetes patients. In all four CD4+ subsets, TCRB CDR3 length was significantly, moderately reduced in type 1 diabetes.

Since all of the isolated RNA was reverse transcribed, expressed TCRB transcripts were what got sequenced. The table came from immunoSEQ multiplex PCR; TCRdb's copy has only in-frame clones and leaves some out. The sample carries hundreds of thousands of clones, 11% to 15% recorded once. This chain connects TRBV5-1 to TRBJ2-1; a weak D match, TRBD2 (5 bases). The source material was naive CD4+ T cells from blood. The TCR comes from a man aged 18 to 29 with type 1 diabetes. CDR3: CASTTPGGYNEQFF. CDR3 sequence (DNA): TGCGCCAGCACCACCCCCGGCGGGTACAATGAGCAGTTCTTC.